This is a list of T cell receptor beta chains from one sample in a study of PD-L1 blockade in urothelial cancer. Here immunoSEQ multiplex PCR was the method, and the copy in TCRdb shows in-frame clones only, minus some. The sample gives 50,000 to 75,000 clones, about 81% of which show up once; 1.5% to 2% is in the top ten. This specimen was PBMCs, taken around atezolizumab (anti-PD-L1) treatment. These receptors originate from a man in his sixties or seventies with urothelial cancer. Each CDR3 is given with its conserved first and last residue. A D gene is named only where the DNA matches it firmly. Expanded clones are given a class, and other clones once, few, many or no size at all.

J	V	size	D	length	CDR3	DNA
TRBJ1-5	TRBV10-2	-	-	17	CASTPRRGPNSNQPQHF	TGCGCCAGCACCCCAAGGAGGGGACCGAATAGCAATCAGCCCCAGCATTTT
TRBJ2-1	TRBV9	-	TRBD2	15	CASSVAGGSYNEQFF	TGTGCCAGCAGCGTAGCGGGGGGATCCTACAATGAGCAGTTCTTC
TRBJ2-7	TRBV18	-	-	14	CASSSVGATYEQYF	TGTGCCAGCTCATCGGTGGGGGCGACCTACGAGCAGTACTTC
TRBJ2-3	TRBV10-3	-	TRBD2	16	CAISVPTSGGGDTQYF	TGTGCCATCAGTGTACCGACTAGCGGGGGGGGAGATACGCAGTATTTT
TRBJ2-1	TRBV7-8	-	-	15	CASSSHRSRDNEQFF	TGTGCCAGCAGCTCTCATAGGTCGCGGGACAATGAGCAGTTCTTC
TRBJ1-6	TRBV4-2	-	TRBD1	17	CASSSRTGSKNDSPLHF	TGTGCCAGCAGCTCCCGGACAGGGAGTAAGAATGATTCACCCCTCCACTTT
TRBJ2-3	TRBV29-1	once	TRBD2	15	CSVALAGRGTDTQYF	TGCAGCGTTGCCCTAGCGGGACGAGGCACAGATACGCAGTATTTT
TRBJ2-3	TRBV5-1	few	-	13	CASGEWRGDTQYF	TGCGCCAGCGGAGAGTGGAGGGGAGATACGCAGTATTTT
TRBJ1-2	TRBV7-2	-	-	13	CASSLNSFDGYTF	TGTGCCAGCAGCCTAAACTCCTTCGATGGCTACACCTTC
TRBJ2-7	TRBV27	-	TRBD1	15	CASLTSGTGFGEQYF	TGTGCCAGCTTGACGTCCGGGACAGGGTTCGGCGAGCAGTACTTC
TRBJ1-2	TRBV29-1	many	-	14	CSVGSRSEAYGYTF	TGCAGCGTTGGGTCCAGAAGTGAGGCCTATGGCTACACCTTC
TRBJ2-7	TRBV5-6	-	-	12	CASSRGTYEQYF	TGTGCCAGCAGCCGGGGGACCTACGAGCAGTACTTC
TRBJ2-1	TRBV4-2	-	-	15	CASSQVLSSYNEQFF	TGTGCCAGCAGCCAAGTGCTGAGCTCCTACAATGAGCAGTTCTTC
TRBJ1-1	TRBV30	-	TRBD1	13	CALRDRHFTEAFF	TGTGCCCTCCGGGACAGACATTTCACTGAAGCTTTCTTT
TRBJ1-3	TRBV6-5	-	-	14	CASRDSFGGNTIYF	TGTGCCAGCAGGGACAGCTTCGGGGGAAACACCATATATTTT
TRBJ1-2	TRBV28	-	-	14	CASSLRTATYGYTF	TGTGCCAGCAGTCTCCGGACAGCGACCTATGGCTACACCTTC
TRBJ1-2	TRBV5-1	-	TRBD1	16	CASSLGGTGEASGYTF	TGCGCCAGCAGCTTGGGGGGGACAGGGGAAGCTTCTGGCTACACCTTC
TRBJ2-7	TRBV6-1	-	-	13	CASTPWRAYEQYF	TGTGCCAGCACCCCGTGGAGGGCATACGAGCAGTACTTC
TRBJ1-1	TRBV2	-	TRBD1	14	CASSVRGQRGEAFF	TGTGCCAGCAGTGTGAGGGGGCAACGCGGTGAAGCTTTCTTT
TRBJ1-2	TRBV4-2	once	-	14	CASSQDTGNYGYTF	TGTGCCAGCAGCCAAGATACGGGGAACTATGGCTACACCTTC
TRBJ1-4	TRBV2	-	-	12	CASTRGGEKLFF	TGTGCCAGCACCAGGGGTGGTGAAAAACTGTTTTTT
TRBJ1-2	TRBV25-1	-	-	13	CASSGGLNYGYTF	TGTGCCAGCAGTGGGGGACTCAACTATGGCTACACCTTC
TRBJ2-5	TRBV11-3	-	-	14	CASSPSGEGETQYF	TGTGCCAGCAGCCCTTCTGGAGAGGGGGAAACCCAGTACTTC
TRBJ2-5	TRBV4-3	-	-	13	CASSQDIRETQYF	TGCGCCAGCAGCCAAGATATTCGAGAGACCCAGTACTTC
TRBJ2-3	TRBV28	-	-	17	CASSYARIRSSTDTQYF	TGTGCCAGCAGTTATGCGCGTATTCGGTCTAGTACAGATACGCAGTATTTT
TRBJ2-1	TRBV4-1	-	TRBD1	14	CASSPRDSYNEQFF	TGCGCCAGCAGCCCCCGGGACAGCTACAATGAGCAGTTCTTC
TRBJ1-1	TRBV4-3	-	-	14	CASSQEGGFTEAFF	TGCGCCAGCAGCCAAGAGGGGGGGTTTACTGAAGCTTTCTTT
TRBJ1-5	TRBV14	once	-	14	CASSPGYSNQPQHF	TGTGCCAGCAGCCCAGGGTATAGCAATCAGCCCCAGCATTTT
TRBJ2-5	TRBV5-1	-	TRBD2	16	CASSRSGLADQETQYF	TGCGCCAGCAGCCGATCGGGACTAGCGGACCAAGAGACCCAGTACTTC
TRBJ1-3	TRBV7-2	-	-	14	CASSSGQPGNTIYF	TGTGCCAGCAGCTCAGGACAGCCAGGAAACACCATATATTTT
TRBJ2-7	TRBV5-4	-	TRBD2	16	CASSLAASGRAYEQYF	TGTGCCAGCAGCTTGGCGGCTAGCGGGAGGGCCTACGAGCAGTACTTC
TRBJ1-2	TRBV11-2	-	-	14	CASSPATGIYGYTF	TGTGCCAGCAGCCCAGCCACAGGGATCTATGGCTACACCTTC
TRBJ2-6	TRBV6-1	-	TRBD2	15	CASSEGRVGANVLTF	TGTGCCAGCAGTGAGGGGAGGGTAGGGGCCAACGTCCTGACTTTC
TRBJ1-2	TRBV5-4	-	TRBD1	13	CASSLQTGLGYTF	TGTGCCAGCAGCTTACAGACAGGGCTCGGCTACACCTTC
TRBJ2-1	TRBV10-3	once	TRBD2	14	CAISKAGSGNEQFF	TGTGCCATCAGTAAAGCGGGAAGTGGCAATGAGCAGTTCTTC
TRBJ2-6	TRBV29-1	-	-	19	CSVEEPLGRGSVGANVLTF	TGCAGCGTTGAAGAGCCCTTGGGCAGGGGATCCGTCGGGGCCAACGTCCTGACTTTC
TRBJ1-2	TRBV5-4	-	TRBD1	14	CASSSGDSFGGYTF	TGTGCCAGCAGCTCTGGGGACAGTTTCGGTGGCTACACCTTC
TRBJ1-5	TRBV18	-	-	16	CASSQVQQNSNQPQHF	TGTGCCAGCTCACAGGTCCAACAGAATAGCAATCAGCCCCAGCATTTT
TRBJ1-5	TRBV5-6	-	-	15	CASSRREGVNQPQHF	TGTGCCAGCAGCCGAAGGGAGGGGGTCAATCAGCCCCAGCATTTT
TRBJ1-4	TRBV4-2	-	-	14	CASSQDRVREKLFF	TGTGCCAGCAGCCAAGACAGGGTGAGGGAAAAACTGTTTTTT
TRBJ1-2	TRBV27	-	-	14	CASSFHGGNYGYTF	TGTGCCAGCAGTTTCCACGGGGGGAACTATGGCTACACCTTC
TRBJ1-3	TRBV19	-	TRBD1	13	CASSPGQGNTIYF	TGTGCCAGTAGTCCGGGACAGGGAAACACCATATATTTT
TRBJ1-2	TRBV6-1	-	-	12	CASSESRHGYTF	TGTGCCAGCAGTGAAAGCAGGCATGGCTACACCTTC
TRBJ2-5	TRBV29-1	-	TRBD2	15	CSVEGVREPQETQYF	TGCAGCGTTGAAGGGGTGCGGGAGCCCCAAGAGACCCAGTACTTC
TRBJ2-3	TRBV4-1	-	TRBD2	18	CASSRLWGLAGGQDTQYF	TGCGCCAGCAGCCGCCTCTGGGGACTAGCGGGAGGTCAAGATACGCAGTATTTT
TRBJ1-2	TRBV21-1	few	-	15	CASSKAREVNYGYTF	TGTGCCAGCAGCAAAGCTAGGGAGGTTAACTATGGCTACACCTTC
TRBJ2-7	TRBV5-1	-	TRBD2	14	CASKSSGNSYEQYF	TGCGCCAGCAAATCTAGCGGGAACTCCTACGAGCAGTACTTC
TRBJ1-4	TRBV27	once	-	14	CASSFAGEGEKLFF	TGTGCCAGCAGTTTCGCTGGGGAGGGAGAAAAACTGTTTTTT
TRBJ2-1	TRBV7-2	once	TRBD1	17	CASSIRSGGGSYNEQFF	TGTGCCAGCAGCATAAGGTCAGGGGGCGGTTCCTACAATGAGCAGTTCTTC
TRBJ2-5	TRBV4-2	-	-	14	CASSTRTNQETQYF	TGTGCCAGCAGCACTCGGACTAACCAAGAGACCCAGTACTTC
TRBJ2-7	TRBV4-2	-	TRBD2	16	CASSQRTSGRSGEQYF	TGTGCCAGCAGCCAAAGGACTAGCGGGAGGTCTGGCGAGCAGTACTTC
TRBJ2-7	TRBV27	once	TRBD2	17	CASSWGGSGRGGWEQYF	TGTGCCAGCAGTTGGGGGGGTAGCGGGAGAGGCGGCTGGGAGCAGTACTTC
TRBJ2-1	TRBV11-3	-	TRBD1	16	CASSLRAGTGKNEQFF	TGTGCCAGCAGCTTAAGAGCCGGGACAGGTAAAAATGAGCAGTTCTTC
TRBJ1-2	TRBV14	-	-	15	CASSPVLGDFYGYTF	TGTGCCAGCAGCCCCGTTCTTGGGGACTTCTATGGCTACACCTTC
TRBJ2-5	TRBV7-9	once	-	15	CASSLVVSHKETQYF	TGTGCCAGCAGCTTAGTTGTATCCCACAAGGAGACCCAGTACTTC
TRBJ2-3	TRBV7-3	-	TRBD2	19	CASSFSPYGTSGMTDTQYF	TGTGCCAGCAGCTTTTCCCCCTATGGGACTAGCGGGATGACAGATACGCAGTATTTT
TRBJ2-2	TRBV18	-	-	14	CASSQGQNTGELFF	TGTGCCAGTTCCCAGGGTCAGAACACCGGGGAGCTGTTTTTT
TRBJ1-4	TRBV28	-	-	15	CASSFLRTTNEKLFF	TGTGCCAGCAGTTTTCTTAGAACCACTAATGAAAAACTGTTTTTT
TRBJ2-7	TRBV30	-	TRBD2	15	CAWSVGASGSWEQYF	TGTGCCTGGAGTGTAGGTGCTAGCGGGAGTTGGGAGCAGTACTTC
TRBJ2-7	TRBV28	-	-	14	CASSFKTGSYEQYF	TGTGCCAGCAGTTTCAAGACAGGTTCCTACGAGCAGTACTTC